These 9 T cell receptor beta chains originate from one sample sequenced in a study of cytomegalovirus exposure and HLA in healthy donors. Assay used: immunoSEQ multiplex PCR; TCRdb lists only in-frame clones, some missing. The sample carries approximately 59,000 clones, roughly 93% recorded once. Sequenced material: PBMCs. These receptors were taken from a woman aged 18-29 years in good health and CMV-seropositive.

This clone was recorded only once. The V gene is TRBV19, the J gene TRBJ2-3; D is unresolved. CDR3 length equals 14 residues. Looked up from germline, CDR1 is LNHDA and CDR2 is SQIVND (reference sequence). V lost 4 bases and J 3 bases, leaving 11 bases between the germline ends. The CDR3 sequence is CASSTPELTDTQYF. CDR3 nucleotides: TGTGCCAGTAGTACTCCCGAGCTAACAGATACGCAGTATTTT.

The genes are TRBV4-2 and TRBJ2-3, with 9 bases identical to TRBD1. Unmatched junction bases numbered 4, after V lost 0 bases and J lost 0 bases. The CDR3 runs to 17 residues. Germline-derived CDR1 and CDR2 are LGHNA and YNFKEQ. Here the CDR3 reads CASSQEGTGISTDTQYF. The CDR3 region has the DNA TGTGCCAGCAGCCAAGAGGGGACAGGGATTAGCACAGATACGCAGTATTTT.

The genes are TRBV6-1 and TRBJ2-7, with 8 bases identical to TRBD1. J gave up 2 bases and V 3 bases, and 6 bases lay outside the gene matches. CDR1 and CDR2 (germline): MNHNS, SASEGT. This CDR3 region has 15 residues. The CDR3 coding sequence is TGTGCCAGCAGTGATCCGGGACAGGCGACCTACGAGCAGTACTTC. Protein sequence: CASSDPGQATYEQYF.

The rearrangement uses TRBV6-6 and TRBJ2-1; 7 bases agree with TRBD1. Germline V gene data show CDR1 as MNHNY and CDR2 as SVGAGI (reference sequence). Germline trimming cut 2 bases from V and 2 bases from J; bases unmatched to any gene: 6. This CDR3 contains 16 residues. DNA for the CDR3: TGTGCCAGCAGTTACCCCAAGGGGGCCCCCTACAATGAGCAGTTCTTC. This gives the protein CASSYPKGAPYNEQFF.

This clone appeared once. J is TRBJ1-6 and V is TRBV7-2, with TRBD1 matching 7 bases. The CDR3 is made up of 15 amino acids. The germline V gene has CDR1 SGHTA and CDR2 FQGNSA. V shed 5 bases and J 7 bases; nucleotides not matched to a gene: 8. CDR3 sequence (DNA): TGTGCCAGCAGCACAAAAACAGGGGTCAATTCACCCCTCCACTTT. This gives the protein CASSTKTGVNSPLHF.

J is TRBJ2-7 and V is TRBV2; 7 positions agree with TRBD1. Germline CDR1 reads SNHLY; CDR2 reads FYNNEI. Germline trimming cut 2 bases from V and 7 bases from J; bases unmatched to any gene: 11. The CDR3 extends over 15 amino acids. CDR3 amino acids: CASSEFGVPGGEQYF. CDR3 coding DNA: TGTGCCAGCAGTGAATTTGGGGTACCAGGGGGAGAGCAGTACTTC. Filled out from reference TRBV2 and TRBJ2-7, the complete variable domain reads EPEVTQTPSHQVTQMGQEVILRCVPISNHLYFYWYRQILGQKVEFLVSFYNNEISEKSEIFDDQFSVERPDGSNFTLKIRSTKLEDSAMYFCASSEFGVPGGEQYFGPGTRLTVT.

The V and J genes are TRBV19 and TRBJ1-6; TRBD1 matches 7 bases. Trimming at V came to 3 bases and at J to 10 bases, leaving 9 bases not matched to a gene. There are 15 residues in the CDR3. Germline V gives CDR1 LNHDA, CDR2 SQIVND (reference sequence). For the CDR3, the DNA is TGTGCCAGTAGTATCCTGCCCGGACAGGCATCACCCCTCCACTTT. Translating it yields CASSILPGQASPLHF.

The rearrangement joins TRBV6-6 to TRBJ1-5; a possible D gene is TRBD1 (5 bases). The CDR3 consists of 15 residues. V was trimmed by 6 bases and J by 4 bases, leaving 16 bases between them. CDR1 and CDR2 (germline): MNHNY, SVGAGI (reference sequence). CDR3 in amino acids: CASRPWTRVNQPQHF. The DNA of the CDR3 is TGTGCCAGCAGGCCCTGGACAAGGGTTAATCAGCCCCAGCATTTT.

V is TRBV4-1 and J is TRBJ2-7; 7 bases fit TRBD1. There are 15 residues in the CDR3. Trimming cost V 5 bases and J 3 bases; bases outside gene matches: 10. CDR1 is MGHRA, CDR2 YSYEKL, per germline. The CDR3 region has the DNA TGCGCCAGCAGCGCTCGGGACAGCTCGATCTACGAGCAGTACTTC. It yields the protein CASSARDSSIYEQYF.